The present TCR beta chain was sequenced within a study of cytomegalovirus exposure and HLA in healthy donors. In regard to this clone: The antigen is not known.

The J segment lost 3 bases and the V segment lost 9 bases, leaving 11 bases of the junction unmatched. Germline lookup yields CDR1 MDHEN and CDR2 SYDVKM. CDR3 length: 15 amino acids. Overall study findings and caveats: Sequencing probably produced one cluster of sequence variants that were highly shared.

PCR employed 60 Vbeta and 13 Jbeta primers. Data came from immunoSEQ multiplex PCR; TCRdb stores just in-frame clones and leaves some out. This sample has approximately 140,000 clones, with about three quarters found just once. The chain recombines TRBV28 with TRBJ1-1; TRBD1 matches at 9 bases. The receptor comes from a woman aged 60-75 years in good health and CMV-seropositive. The sample comprised PBMCs. The DNA of the CDR3 is TGTGCCAGTGCTCCCACAGGGGGCGCGCACACTGAAGCTTTCTTT. Translated: CASAPTGGAHTEAFF.